These 3 T cell receptor beta chains came from one sample sequenced in a study of blood T cell repertoires in COVID-19. The protocol was immunoSEQ multiplex PCR, while the TCRdb copy is restricted to in-frame clones and leaves out a portion. The sample includes 30,000 to 45,000 clones, roughly 80% seen only once; the top ten take around 15%. The sequencing sample was made of peripheral blood. The receptors shown here come from a man between 65 and 85 years old with acute or convalescent COVID-19.

The chain recombines TRBV5-1 with TRBJ2-3; TRBD1 might be the D (6 bases). Trimming left V 4 bases short and J 5 bases short, with 20 bases between. CDR3 length equals 16 residues. The germline V gene encodes CDR1 SGHRS and CDR2 YFSETQ. The CDR3 DNA reads TGCGCCAGCAGCATGAGCGGACAGCAGGGTGTAGATACGCAGTATTTT. Protein product: CASSMSGQQGVDTQYF.

This chain connects TRBV7-9 to TRBJ2-3, with 7 bases matching TRBD1. CDR3 length: 16 amino acids. Germline CDR1 and CDR2: SEHNR and FQNEAQ (reference sequence). Unmatched junction bases numbered 13, after V lost 6 bases and J lost 4 bases. The CDR3 DNA reads as TGTGCCAGCAGAACAGGGGCGAGGGGTGCGGCAGATACGCAGTATTTT. Amino acids: CASRTGARGAADTQYF.

A few counts support this clone. This sequence joins TRBV19 and TRBJ2-7, with TRBD2 matching over 13 bases. Germline assignment: CDR1 LNHDA and CDR2 SQIVND (reference sequence). V gave up 3 bases and J gave up 3 bases; unmatched junction bases: 5. This CDR3 has 16 residues. The CDR3 coding sequence is TGTGCCAGTAGTATGGCCGGGACTAGCGGGGACTACGAGCAGTACTTC. Its translation: CASSMAGTSGDYEQYF.